The text below deals with one TCR beta chain. The ends were cut back, 1 base at V and 5 bases at J, with 9 bases in the middle. The V gene's germline CDR1 is MGHRA and CDR2 YSYEKL. This CDR3 has 14 amino acids. The data originate from a study of long-term antiretroviral therapy in people with HIV. Version v3.0 of the immunoSEQ assay ran at survey level. Per-sample sequencing targets were roughly 40,000-50,000 T-cell genomes. Data came from immunoSEQ multiplex PCR; TCRdb stores just in-frame clones and leaves some out. Here the sample spans approximately 20,000 clones, 82% being singletons. This chain uses TRBV4-1 with TRBJ2-1; no reliable D call. The receptor was derived from a man younger than 35 with HIV. The source was unsorted PBMCs, collected 0.5 years after starting antiretroviral therapy. CDR3 nucleotide sequence: TGCGCCAGCAGCCAAGTACCCGTAAACAATGAGCAGTTCTTC. This gives the protein CASSQVPVNNEQFF.